The 18 T cell receptor beta chains presented below share a single source sample, sequenced in a study of CD8 T cells in Susac syndrome. It was with random hexamers that roughly 0.45 to 1 ug RNA was reverse transcribed. TCRdb re-analysed the immunoSEQ multiplex PCR reads in MiXCR, keeping a single row per CDR3 protein. This sample carries some 190,000 distinct CDR3 sequences, about 95% of them seen once, and the ten largest clones take 0.1%. The sequencing input was CD4+ T cells from PBMCs. The receptors were sampled from a human donor in good health.

CDR3: CAWSVVLAGLELAKNIQYF. For the CDR3, the DNA is TGTGCCTGGAGTGTTGTGCTAGCGGGCTTGGAACTAGCCAAAAACATTCAGTACTTC. The gene calls are TRBV30 and TRBJ2-4; 8 bases align to TRBD2. Germline lookup yields CDR1 GTSNPN and CDR2 SVGIG (reference sequence). V lost 0 bases to trimming and J lost 0 bases; unmatched junction nucleotides: 13. The CDR3 extends over 19 amino acids. Full variable domain (missing parts from reference TRBV30 and TRBJ2-4): SQTIHQWPATLVQPVGSPLSLECTVEGTSNPNLYWYRQAAGRGLQLLFYSVGIGQISSEVPQNLSASRPQDRQFILSSKKLLLSDSGFYLCAWSVVLAGLELAKNIQYFGAGTRLSVL.

V and J are TRBV20-1 and TRBJ2-2, with a tentative D call TRBD2 (5 bases). CDR3 length: 15 residues. Trimming stripped 2 bases from V and 7 bases from J, with 17 bases between. The V gene's germline CDR1 is DFQATT and CDR2 SNEGSKA (reference sequence). Here the CDR3 reads CSARSLDWEIGELFF. DNA of the CDR3: TGCAGTGCTAGATCTCTGGATTGGGAGATCGGGGAGCTGTTTTTT.

J is TRBJ1-1 and V is TRBV11-1; D is ambiguous. The V end lost 6 bases, the J end lost 3 bases, and 11 bases lay between the germline ends. The length of the CDR3 is 13 residues. Germline CDR1 SGHAT, CDR2 FQDESV (reference sequence). CDR3 in DNA: TGTGCCAGCAGGTCCGATTGGGACACTGAAGCTTTCTTT. Translated, it gives CASRSDWDTEAFF.

This CDR3 is CATSKRDFGYTF. In DNA, the CDR3 is TGTGCCACCAGTAAACGGGACTTCGGCTACACCTTC. The rearrangement links TRBV24-1 to TRBJ1-2, with D perhaps matching TRBD1 (5 bases). The CDR3 consists of 12 residues. The germline V and J ends were trimmed by 6 bases and 8 bases, with 12 bases remaining between them. Germline V gene sequence: CDR1 KGHDR, CDR2 SFDVKD.

This chain connects TRBV28 to TRBJ1-5; D remains ambiguous. Trimming pared 7 bases from V and 5 bases from J, leaving 0 bases between. Looked up from germline, CDR1 is MDHEN and CDR2 is SYDVKM. The CDR3 loop spans 9 amino acids. The CDR3 region is CASNQPQHF. For the CDR3, the DNA is TGTGCCAGCAATCAGCCCCAGCATTTT. The variable domain in full, with the rest retrieved from reference TRBV28 and TRBJ1-5, is DVKVTQSSRYLVKRTGEKVFLECVQDMDHENMFWYRQDPGLGLRLIYFSYDVKMKEKGDIPEGYSVSREKKERFSLILESASTNQTSMYLCASNQPQHFGDGTRLSIL.

The chain carries TRBV27 and TRBJ1-2, with D unclear. The CDR3 spans 14 residues. V lost 3 bases and J 0 bases, leaving 8 bases between the germline ends. Germline V gene lookup returns CDR1 MNHEY and CDR2 SMNVEV (reference sequence). CDR3 DNA: TGTGCCAGCAGTTTGGGTCGAGCTAACTATGGCTACACCTTC. This codes for CASSLGRANYGYTF.

The chain uses TRBV20-1 and TRBJ2-1, with D unresolved. Trimming removed 2 bases at V and 3 bases at J, with 5 bases between. The germline CDR1 and CDR2 sequences are DFQATT and SNEGSKA (reference sequence). The CDR3 extends over 12 amino acids. The CDR3 DNA is TGCAGTGCTAGATATGGCTACAATGAGCAGTTCTTC. Its translation is CSARYGYNEQFF.

This chain uses TRBV20-1 with TRBJ2-7; TRBD1 is a possible D gene (5 bases). Germline loops: CDR1 DFQATT, CDR2 SNEGSKA (reference sequence). This CDR3 contains 13 residues. V shed 0 bases and J shed 2 bases, with 8 bases lying between them. The CDR3 is CSARDDRTYEQYF. CDR3 DNA sequence: TGCAGTGCTAGAGATGACAGAACCTACGAGCAGTACTTC.

The chain employs TRBV20-1 and TRBJ2-7, with 9 bases identical to TRBD2. Looked up from germline, CDR1 is DFQATT and CDR2 is SNEGSKA (reference sequence). With 0 bases clipped from V and 3 bases from J, the junction kept 6 bases outside the gene matches. The CDR3 loop spans 15 amino acids. CDR3 residues: CSARDLASGIYEQYF. CDR3 bases: TGCAGTGCTAGAGATCTGGCTAGCGGGATCTACGAGCAGTACTTC.

The rearrangement links TRBV7-8 to TRBJ2-3; no firm D call. There are 15 residues in the CDR3. V lost 5 bases and J 4 bases, leaving 16 bases between the germline ends. Germline V gives CDR1 SGHVS, CDR2 FQNEAQ. CDR3 DNA: TGTGCCAGCAGCCTACTCGCGACCCACCCAGATACGCAGTATTTT. This gives the protein CASSLLATHPDTQYF.

The rearrangement links TRBV27 to TRBJ1-1; a possible D gene is TRBD1 (5 bases). Trimming cost V 7 bases and J 3 bases, with 15 bases left between them. The CDR3 covers 14 residues. Germline-derived CDR1 and CDR2 are MNHEY and SMNVEV (reference sequence). The CDR3 here is CASTPRRGDTEAFF. CDR3 coding DNA: TGTGCCAGCACCCCTCGGCGGGGGGACACTGAAGCTTTCTTT.

V and J are TRBV7-9 and TRBJ1-1; D remains ambiguous. CDR1 and CDR2 (germline): SEHNR, FQNEAQ (reference sequence). This CDR3 has 14 amino acids. V lost 2 bases, J lost 0 bases, and 7 bases lay in between. This CDR3 reads CASSLIPLNTEAFF. As DNA, the CDR3 is TGTGCCAGCAGCTTAATACCGCTGAACACTGAAGCTTTCTTT.

The V call is TRBV6-5, the J call TRBJ2-5; the D gene is possibly TRBD2 (6 bases). CDR3 length: 14 amino acids. V dropped 3 bases and J dropped 4 bases, with 12 bases sitting between them. Germline CDR1 is MNHEY and CDR2 is SVGAGI. CDR3 in DNA: TGTGCCAGCAGTTATGGGGGGAGTGGAGAGACCCAGTACTTC. Translation: CASSYGGSGETQYF.

This clonotype appeared once. The chain employs TRBV9 and TRBJ2-3; 11 bases fit TRBD2. With 2 bases clipped from V and 6 bases from J, the junction kept 5 bases outside the gene matches. The CDR3 has 15 residues. Germline CDR1 SGDLS, CDR2 YYNGEE. CDR3 coding DNA: TGTGCCAGCAGCGTTAGACTAGCGGGGTCGGATACGCAGTATTTT. It encodes CASSVRLAGSDTQYF.

The V call is TRBV20-1, the J call TRBJ2-3; 9 positions match TRBD1. CDR3 length equals 13 residues. J gave up 5 bases and V 6 bases, and 6 bases lay outside the gene matches. The germline V gene has CDR1 DFQATT and CDR2 SNEGSKA (reference sequence). In DNA, the CDR3 is TGCAGTGCGCCCGGGACAGGGAAAGATACGCAGTATTTT. It translates to CSAPGTGKDTQYF.

V gene TRBV11-1 combines with J gene TRBJ1-4; 8 bases align to TRBD1. With 1 base clipped from V and 0 bases from J, the junction kept 13 bases outside the gene matches. The germline V gene has CDR1 SGHAT and CDR2 FQDESV (reference sequence). CDR3 length: 20 residues. This CDR3 is CASSLGTGWATASTNEKLFF. CDR3 in DNA: TGTGCCAGCAGCTTAGGGACAGGGTGGGCCACCGCATCAACTAATGAAAAACTGTTTTTT. Full variable domain (rest looked up from reference TRBV11-1 and TRBJ1-4): EAEVAQSPRYKITEKSQAVAFWCDPISGHATLYWYRQILGQGPELLVQFQDESVVDDSQLPKDRFSAERLKGVDSTLKIQPAELGDSAMYLCASSLGTGWATASTNEKLFFGSGTQLSVL.

The V and J genes are TRBV30 and TRBJ2-1; weak D call: TRBD2 (5 bases). This CDR3 region has 15 residues. V lost 6 bases and J lost 1, with 16 bases in between. Germline CDR1 reads GTSNPN; CDR2 reads SVGIG (reference sequence). The CDR3 DNA follows: TGTGCCTGTTCCCCGCGGAGCGGTTCCTACAATGAGCAGTTCTTC. It codes for CACSPRSGSYNEQFF.

The chain joins TRBV15 to TRBJ1-1, with D maybe TRBD1 (5 bases). The CDR3 length is 13 residues. V was trimmed by 0 bases and J by 8 bases, leaving 10 bases between them. The germline CDR1 and CDR2 sequences are LNHNV and YYDKDF (reference sequence). The CDR3 nucleotides are TGTGCCACCAGCAGAGATGAAGACAGAGAAGCTTTCTTT. Translation: CATSRDEDREAFF. Combining the CDR3 with reference TRBV15 and TRBJ1-1 gives the whole variable domain DAMVIQNPRYQVTQFGKPVTLSCSQTLNHNVMYWYQQKSSQAPKLLFHYYDKDFNNEADTPDNFQSRRPNTSFCFLDIRSPGLGDTAMYLCATSRDEDREAFFGQGTRLTVV.